This note documents a single TCR beta chain sequence. Its antigen specificity is not known. No per-base quality is available; no much larger clone lies one base away. These data belong to a study of OX40 agonist ivuxolimab in advanced cancers. Concerning the study at large: Ivuxolimab was an agonistic, fully human IgG2 monoclonal antibody directed against OX40 (CD134), a costimulatory receptor. The paper covers the monotherapy dose-escalation part of the phase I ivuxolimab trial, which included N ≈ 50 patients. Among the approximately 54 dose-escalation patients, approximately 20 had hepatocellular carcinoma, approximately 15 melanoma, 9 renal cell carcinoma and 9 head and neck cancer. Partial responses were achieved by three dose-escalation patients, of whom one had hepatocellular carcinoma and two had cutaneous melanoma. Peripheral TCRbeta sequencing aimed to test whether ivuxolimab altered TCR sequence diversity and caused clonal T-cell expansion. Patients were allowed to have had prior anti-PD-1, anti-PD-L1 or anti-CTLA-4 therapy, and approximately 40% of the dose-escalation patients had previously received checkpoint inhibitors. The dose-escalation cohort was 82.7% male with a mean age of about 60 years, ranging from 23 to 79. Intravenous ivuxolimab was administered to patients every 2 weeks at six dose levels: 0.01, 0.1, 0.3, 1.5, 3 and 10 mg/kg. Broad study findings and their caveats: After ivuxolimab, expanded clones were on average more numerous among CD8+ T cells than among CD4+ T cells. Low levels of normalized T-cell clonal expansion were also seen in some patients who did not respond. In partial responders in the 0.1-3.0 mg/kg groups, normalized peripheral clonal expansion was found to be among the lowest, especially among CD8+ T cells. Which antigens the clonally expanded peripheral T cells were specific for was not determined. At doses of 0.1 to 3.0 mg/kg, clonal expansion of both CD4+ and CD8+ blood T cells was observed from baseline to week 6.

To sequence the TCRbeta CDR3 region, genomic DNA was isolated from the sorted cells. TCRbeta CDR3 regions were sequenced using the immunoSEQ Assay. In its TCRdb copy, this immuneACCESS table keeps in-frame sequences only and misses some clones. Where compared with another copy, unresolved V genes explain less than half of these, and the others have no known cause. The sample table records 60,000 to 70,000 clones; more than 75% of these occur just once. Roughly 4% of the sample lies in the top ten. From the cysteine through the phenylalanine, the CDR3 covers 15 amino acids. Only the CDR3 DNA stays, 45 bases, in frame from base 1. Relative to germline, V is missing 5 bases and J is missing 0 bases, with 5 bases of the junction outside any gene match. Based on the germline V gene, the CDR1 and CDR2 sequences are MNHEY and SVGAGI. Patients with autoimmune disease history or receiving systemic immunosuppression were excluded from the trial. Peripheral blood for TCR sequencing was collected from all dose cohorts at baseline, on cycle 4 day 1, and on cycle 7 day 1. The samples were drawn from a first-in-human, open-label, multicenter phase I dose-escalation trial of ivuxolimab. Adults with locally advanced or metastatic melanoma, renal cell carcinoma, hepatocellular carcinoma or head and neck squamous cell carcinoma were enrolled in the trial. Before TCR sequencing, CD4+ and CD8+ T cells were separately sorted from peripheral blood.

The sample was CD4+ or CD8+ T cells sorted from blood, taken in a trial of the OX40 agonist ivuxolimab. This receptor was obtained from an adult with an advanced solid tumor such as melanoma, head and neck, liver or kidney cancer. The sequence links TRBV6-5 to TRBJ2-7; 9 junctional bases match TRBD1. DNA sequence: TGTGCCAGCAGTCCGGGACAGGGATTCTCCTACGAGCAGTACTTC. Its protein product is CASSPGQGFSYEQYF.